The 22 T cell receptor beta chains presented below share a single source sample, sequenced in a study of OX40 agonist ivuxolimab in advanced cancers. TCRdb keeps only in-frame clones here, not all; method: immunoSEQ multiplex PCR. The table lists around 46,000 clones, about 91% of them singletons, with approximately 12% in the top ten. Material: CD4+ or CD8+ T cells sorted from blood, obtained in a trial of the OX40 agonist ivuxolimab. These receptors all come from an adult with an advanced solid tumor such as melanoma, head and neck, liver or kidney cancer.

This clone was recorded a few times. This chain connects TRBV27 to TRBJ1-5, with D maybe TRBD1 (6 bases). This CDR3 has 14 amino acids. Germline V gives CDR1 MNHEY, CDR2 SMNVEV (reference sequence). Trimming took off 5 bases at V and 6 bases at J, with 14 bases between the two ends. The CDR3 here is CASSLGTNSQPQHF. The CDR3 DNA is TGTGCCAGCAGTCTCGGGACAAACAGTCAGCCCCAGCATTTT.

The J gene is TRBJ2-2, the V gene TRBV7-8; D call uncertain. Per germline, CDR1 SGHVS and CDR2 FQNEAQ. This CDR3 is 13 amino acids long. Deletions cut 0 bases from V and 6 bases from J, with 5 bases between. The CDR3 DNA follows: TGTGCCAGCAGCTTAGCAATGGCCGGGGAGCTGTTTTTT. This gives the protein CASSLAMAGELFF.

This sequence joins TRBV27 and TRBJ1-2, with TRBD1 as a possible D gene (6 bases). Germline CDR1 MNHEY, CDR2 SMNVEV (reference sequence). The CDR3 has 13 residues. V lost 3 bases to trimming and J lost 4 bases, with 9 bases between them. This CDR3 is CASSFGTSYGYTF. CDR3 coding DNA: TGTGCCAGCAGTTTCGGGACAAGCTATGGCTACACCTTC.

The chain carries TRBV4-1 and TRBJ2-5, with TRBD2 matching 9 bases. Unmatched junction bases numbered 4, after V lost 1 base and J lost 4 bases. From germline, CDR1 is MGHRA and CDR2 YSYEKL. The CDR3 consists of 15 residues. CDR3 in amino acids: CASSQGVAGVETQYF. The CDR3 coding sequence is TGCGCCAGCAGCCAAGGTGTAGCGGGAGTAGAGACCCAGTACTTC.

The chain combines TRBV6-5 with TRBJ1-2, with TRBD1 as a possible D gene (6 bases). The CDR3 extends over 15 amino acids. Per germline, CDR1 MNHEY and CDR2 SVGAGI. Trimming removed 5 bases from V and 4 bases from J, with 17 bases in between. The CDR3 here is CASSPYTGGGYGYTF. CDR3 sequence (DNA): TGTGCCAGCAGTCCTTACACGGGGGGCGGCTATGGCTACACCTTC.

The chain joins TRBV19 to TRBJ2-2; a weak D match, TRBD1 (7 bases). The CDR3 totals 15 residues. Germline assignment: CDR1 LNHDA and CDR2 SQIVND (reference sequence). V was clipped by 5 bases and J by 4 bases, with 14 bases between them. The CDR3 nucleotides read TGTGCCAGTAGTCCTTGGCAGGGGGGCACCGGGGAGCTGTTTTTT. This gives the protein CASSPWQGGTGELFF.

This clone was seen once. V usage is TRBV27 and J usage is TRBJ1-6; the D is unclear. The CDR3 spans 15 residues. From germline, CDR1 is MNHEY and CDR2 SMNVEV (reference sequence). The ends were cut back, 8 bases at V and 9 bases at J, with 20 bases in the middle. The chain's CDR3 is CASGRALGVSSPLHF. CDR3 sequence (DNA): TGTGCCAGCGGGCGGGCCCTAGGCGTTAGTTCACCCCTCCACTTT.

The chain links TRBV5-6 to TRBJ1-1; a possible D gene is TRBD1 (5 bases). V shed 2 bases and J shed 8 bases, with 16 bases lying between them. Germline lookup yields CDR1 SGHDT and CDR2 YYEEEE. The CDR3 loop spans 14 amino acids. Here the CDR3 DNA reads TGTGCCAGCAGCTTTGGGACGGATGAACAGGAAGCTTTCTTT. Translated: CASSFGTDEQEAFF.

This clone has a single count. This chain connects TRBV9 to TRBJ2-3, with D perhaps TRBD1 or TRBD2 (6 bases each). This CDR3 has 15 amino acids. Trimming removed 3 bases from V and 2 bases from J, with 13 bases in between. Germline-derived CDR1 and CDR2 are SGDLS and YYNGEE. DNA of the CDR3: TGTGCCAGCAGCGCACGAGGGGGGTCCACAGATACGCAGTATTTT. The encoded protein is CASSARGGSTDTQYF.

The chain combines TRBV7-2 with TRBJ2-5; 10 positions match TRBD2. CDR3 size: 15 residues. The V segment lost 4 bases and the J segment 5 bases; nucleotides outside the gene matches: 7. Germline loops: CDR1 SGHTA, CDR2 FQGNSA. In nucleotides, the CDR3 is TGTGCCAGCAGCTCAGCGGGGGGGCCAGGGGAGACCCAGTACTTC. Translated, it gives CASSSAGGPGETQYF.

The V call is TRBV5-1, the J call TRBJ1-1; no firm D call. Looked up from germline, CDR1 is SGHRS and CDR2 is YFSETQ. CDR3 length: 15 amino acids. Trimming stripped 0 bases from V and 1 base from J, with 10 bases between. CDR3 protein: CASSLEAASNTEAFF. DNA of the CDR3: TGCGCCAGCAGCTTGGAGGCAGCCTCGAACACTGAAGCTTTCTTT.

This clone was detected once. J is TRBJ1-1 and V is TRBV18, with D possibly TRBD1 on 6 matching bases. Germline CDR1 and CDR2: KGHSH and LQKENI. The CDR3 runs 17 residues. Deletions cut 2 bases from V and 4 bases from J, with 20 bases between. The CDR3 loop is CASSPALQGPDSTEAFF. The CDR3 nucleotides are TGTGCCAGCTCACCAGCCCTCCAGGGGCCCGATAGCACTGAAGCTTTCTTT.

This sequence joins TRBV6-4 and TRBJ2-3; TRBD1 is a possible D gene (5 bases). CDR1 MRHNA and CDR2 SNTAGT come from the germline V gene. Between the trimmed V and J ends, which lost 3 bases and 5 bases, there was a span of 12 bases. This CDR3 has 14 residues. The CDR3 DNA is TGTGCCAGCAGTGAAATTCCAGGGCGAGATACGCAGTATTTT. Its protein is CASSEIPGRDTQYF.

J is TRBJ2-4 and V is TRBV6-6, with TRBD2 as a possible D gene (6 bases). The CDR3 has 14 amino acids. With 4 bases removed from V and 5 bases from J, the gap between germline ends came to 12 bases. Germline loops: CDR1 MNHNY, CDR2 SVGAGI (reference sequence). The CDR3 region is CASSSFSGENIQYF. The CDR3, as DNA: TGTGCCAGCAGTTCCTTTTCGGGGGAAAACATTCAGTACTTC.

This chain connects TRBV4-3 to TRBJ2-5; 7 bases line up with TRBD1. With 2 bases clipped from V and 2 bases from J, the junction kept 14 bases outside the gene matches. CDR1 is LGHNA and CDR2 is YSLEER in the germline V gene. This CDR3 has 18 amino acids. The CDR3 region is CASSQTSPQGVWQETQYF. The CDR3 DNA reads TGCGCCAGCAGCCAAACCTCGCCTCAGGGGGTATGGCAAGAGACCCAGTACTTC.

As concerns this clone: Other nucleotide sequences from this sample produce the same CDR3. The V gene is TRBV9, the J gene TRBJ2-5; D call uncertain. The CDR3 is 12 amino acids. Trimming left V 0 bases short and J 3 bases short, with 3 bases between. CDR1 SGDLS and CDR2 YYNGEE come from the germline V gene. CDR3 residues: CASSVDEETQYF. The CDR3 DNA reads as TGTGCCAGCAGCGTAGATGAAGAGACCCAGTACTTC.

This clone was seen more than once but under ten times. This chain links TRBV29-1 with TRBJ2-5, with 11 bases identical to TRBD1. The length of the CDR3 is 16 residues. Germline trimming cut 6 bases from V and 0 bases from J; bases unmatched to any gene: 9. CDR1 SQVTM and CDR2 ANQGSEA come from the germline V gene. The chain's CDR3 is CSVANPGQGDQETQYF. The CDR3 coding sequence is TGCAGCGTAGCGAATCCGGGACAGGGGGACCAAGAGACCCAGTACTTC.

The chain uses TRBV5-1 and TRBJ1-5, with 9 bases aligning to TRBD1. CDR3 size: 14 residues. Germline V gene lookup returns CDR1 SGHRS and CDR2 YFSETQ. V lost 7 bases, J lost 6 bases, and 8 bases stayed unmatched. DNA for the CDR3: TGCGCCAGCTTTGGGCAGGGACAGGGTCAGCCCCAGCATTTT. It codes for CASFGQGQGQPQHF.

The rearrangement uses TRBV15 and TRBJ2-7; D ambiguous. With 0 bases removed from V and 6 bases from J, the gap between germline ends came to 9 bases. This CDR3 region has 13 residues. Germline lookup yields CDR1 LNHNV and CDR2 YYDKDF (reference sequence). The CDR3 DNA reads TGTGCCACCAGCAGAGATAATCGTCTCGAGCAGTACTTC. This encodes CATSRDNRLEQYF.

V usage is TRBV6-1 and J usage is TRBJ2-3; TRBD2 matches at 9 bases. With 2 bases clipped from V and 4 bases from J, the junction kept 7 bases outside the gene matches. The germline gives CDR1 MNHNS, CDR2 SASEGT. The CDR3 contains 16 residues. CDR3 DNA: TGTGCCAGCAGTGAATCGCGGGGGGGGTTGGCAGATACGCAGTATTTT. Residues: CASSESRGGLADTQYF.

The chain links TRBV6-1 to TRBJ1-1; D is perhaps TRBD1 (6 bases). CDR1 is MNHNS, CDR2 SASEGT, per germline. Trimming shortened V by 4 bases and J by 4 bases, and 16 bases separated the two germline ends. This CDR3 comprises 15 residues. CDR3 sequence (DNA): TGTGCCAGCAGTGCTCCGGCGGGGGGCGGCACTGAAGCTTTCTTT. Residues: CASSAPAGGGTEAFF.

This chain connects TRBV27 to TRBJ2-2, with no clear D. This CDR3 spans 12 amino acids. Germline CDR1 and CDR2: MNHEY and SMNVEV (reference sequence). The V gene lost 1 base and the J gene lost 6 bases, with 3 bases spanning the gap. The CDR3 DNA is TGTGCCAGCAGTTTATGGTCCGGGGAGCTGTTTTTT. It specifies CASSLWSGELFF.